This is a list of T cell receptor beta chains from one sample in a study of T cell repertoires in cytomegalovirus infection. TCRdb ran MiXCR on the reads and lists one entry per CDR3 protein. The sample has about 180,000 distinct CDR3 sequences, about a sixth seen once; the top ten hold almost 25%. Sequencing input: CD8+ T cells from PBMCs. Receptors originate from a human donor in good health (CMV status not recorded). Some clones in this sample may be carry-over from other donors' samples. Both conserved end residues are part of each CDR3. D genes are given only for firm matches. Expanded clones get a size class; other rows say once, few or many, or leave the size out.

j_call | d_call | v_call | clone_size | cdr3_nt | cdr3_aa
TRBJ1-1 | TRBD1 | TRBV4-1 | - | TGCGCCAGCAGCCCCCAGGGGGTTGGCACTGAAGCTTTCTTT | CASSPQGVGTEAFF
TRBJ1-1 | - | TRBV5-6 | - | TGTGCCAGCAGCTTGGCCTACGGCGCCGGGGACCGCACTGAAGCTTTCTTT | CASSLAYGAGDRTEAFF
TRBJ2-2 | TRBD1 | TRBV7-6 | - | TGTGCCAGCAGCTTATTTCCTCTCGACGGTCAGGGGGCCACCGGGGAGCTGTTTTTT | CASSLFPLDGQGATGELFF
TRBJ1-5 | - | TRBV7-2 | - | TGTGCCAGCAGCTTACGGTTGGGGGGATTGGATCAGCCCCAGCATTTT | CASSLRLGGLDQPQHF
TRBJ2-7 | TRBD1 | TRBV7-3 | - | TGTGCCAGCAGCTTAGGGACAGACCTCTCCTACGAGCAGTACTTC | CASSLGTDLSYEQYF
TRBJ1-4 | TRBD1 | TRBV29-1 | - | TGCAGCGTCGCCGGGACAGGGGATGAAAAACTGTTTTTT | CSVAGTGDEKLFF
TRBJ1-6 | TRBD1 | TRBV7-2 | few | TGTGCCAGCAGCCAAAGGGACAGTGTCGGTTCACCCCTCCACTTT | CASSQRDSVGSPLHF
TRBJ2-7 | - | TRBV12-5 | - | TGTGCTAGTGGCCCAGACAGTTTCGAGCAGTACTTC | CASGPDSFEQYF
TRBJ2-7 | - | TRBV20-1 | - | TGCAGTGCTAGGACCAGCCTCACCTACGAGCAGTACTTC | CSARTSLTYEQYF
TRBJ1-4 | TRBD1 | TRBV7-2 | few | TGTGCCAGCAGCGCAGACAGGGAGAGGGACATATATGAAAAACTGTTTTTT | CASSADRERDIYEKLFF
TRBJ1-1 | - | TRBV7-6 | few | TGTGCCAGCAGCTCCAGATCGAACACTGAAGCTTTCTTT | CASSSRSNTEAFF
TRBJ2-5 | TRBD2 | TRBV6-1 | - | TGTGCCAGCAGTTCCATGGGCGGGAGGCAAGAGACCCAGTACTTC | CASSSMGGRQETQYF
TRBJ1-5 | - | TRBV7-9 | - | TGTGCCAGCAGTGTTGGGGCTAACATGGAGCAGCCCCAGCATTTT | CASSVGANMEQPQHF
TRBJ1-1 | - | TRBV29-1 | few | TGCAGCGTTGAGGGCAAGGGCACTGAAGCTTTCTTT | CSVEGKGTEAFF
TRBJ2-1 | TRBD2 | TRBV4-1 | - | TGCGCCAGCAGCTTAGCGGGGGGGCCGGTTCATTCCTACAATGAGCAGTTCTTC | CASSLAGGPVHSYNEQFF
TRBJ1-2 | - | TRBV7-9 | - | TGTGCCAGCAGCTCGACACCTAACTATGGCTACACCTTC | CASSSTPNYGYTF
TRBJ2-1 | TRBD2 | TRBV28 | - | TGTGCCAGCAGTTTAGCTAGCGGGGGGTACTCCTCTTACAATAAGCAGTTCTTC | CASSLASGGYSSYNKQFF
TRBJ2-5 | - | TRBV7-9 | - | TGTGCCAGCAGCTTCCTGACAGGGTGGGGGGAAGAGACCCAGTACTTC | CASSFLTGWGEETQYF
TRBJ1-1 | TRBD1 | TRBV2 | - | TGTGCCAGCAGTGAAGTAGGGGGACAGGGGAATCACCCCCAGCGAATAGCTTTCTTT | CASSEVGGQGNHPQRIAFF
TRBJ2-7 | TRBD1 | TRBV11-2 | once | TGTGCCAGCAGCTCGACAGGGGTCGCCTACGAGCAGTACTTC | CASSSTGVAYEQYF
TRBJ2-5 | - | TRBV5-4 | - | TGTGCCAGCAGCTTGAGGAGTAGCCAGACCCAGTACTTC | CASSLRSSQTQYF
TRBJ1-1 | TRBD1 | TRBV7-6 | - | TGTGCCAGCACCCGCCCCGGGACAGGGGACACTGAAGCTTTCTTT | CASTRPGTGDTEAFF
TRBJ2-3 | TRBD1 | TRBV14 | few | TGTGCCAGCGGACGAACAGGGGCAGATACGCAGTATTTT | CASGRTGADTQYF
TRBJ2-7 | TRBD2 | TRBV14 | - | TGTGCCAGCAGCCAAAGGGGACTACTCGGGTACGAGCAGTACTTC | CASSQRGLLGYEQYF
TRBJ2-4 | TRBD1 | TRBV2 | - | TGTGCCAGCAGTCCCCCGGTGGGGACAGGGGGCGCTTTTGCCAAAAACATTCAGTACTTC | CASSPPVGTGGAFAKNIQYF
TRBJ1-1 | - | TRBV29-1 | few | TGCAGCGTTGAGGACCTGAACACTGAAGCTTTCTTT | CSVEDLNTEAFF
TRBJ2-1 | TRBD1 | TRBV4-1 | few | TGCGCCAGCAGCCAAGATTCCGGGACAGTTCCCTACAATGAGCAGTTCTTC | CASSQDSGTVPYNEQFF
TRBJ2-1 | - | TRBV29-1 | - | TGCAGCGTTGAAGGGATCTACAATGAGCAGTTCTTC | CSVEGIYNEQFF